This TCR beta chain appears in the sequencing data of a study of T cell responses to AZD1222 COVID-19 vaccine. Whole-study findings and limits: With dominance at 160-218 and 743-854, vaccine-associated CD4 TCRs spanned spike. Unmutated regions of variants are reportedly targeted by nearly half of spike-specific TCRs.

Profiling relied on immunoSEQ multiplex PCR, and the TCRdb table lists in-frame clones only, not all of them. In the table there are 130,000 or so clones, 75% to 95% of which are singletons. As for this clone: The antigen remains unidentified.

The TCR comes from an adult who received the MenACWY meningococcal vaccine as a control. The sample here was peripheral blood, taken 28 days after the second dose of the MenACWY control vaccine.

The DNA of the CDR3 is TGTGCCACCAGTGATTTAGGGCAGAACACCGGGGAGCTGTTTTTT. It specifies CATSDLGQNTGELFF. J is TRBJ2-2 and V is TRBV24-1, with D unresolved. The CDR3 contains 15 residues. Per germline, CDR1 KGHDR and CDR2 SFDVKD. V was shortened by 1 base and J by 1 base, with 6 bases between the two germline ends.